This T cell receptor beta chain was profiled in a study of blood T cell repertoires in COVID-19. As for the study in general: The origin of the acute and convalescent COVID-19 samples was the United States, Italy and Spain.

Germline values: CDR1 LNHDA, CDR2 SQIVND (reference sequence). This CDR3 region has 14 residues. Losses at the gene ends were 3 bases for V and 6 bases for J; bases not matched to a gene: 7. Authors' data handling: Reference gene primer amplification gave estimated nucleated cell counts. TCRdb's copy holds only in-frame clones and misses some; the assay was immunoSEQ multiplex PCR. The V and J calls and clone size are taken from that table; D and trimming were inferred from the DNA. The table shows roughly 240,000 clones, with approximately 80% occurring only once. This chain connects TRBV19 to TRBJ1-1; TRBD1 matches at 7 bases. The receptor comes from a woman in her seventies with acute or convalescent COVID-19. Source material: peripheral blood. DNA of the CDR3: TGTGCCAGTAGTATCAGGCGACAGGGATCTGAAGCTTTCTTT. Encoded protein: CASSIRRQGSEAFF.